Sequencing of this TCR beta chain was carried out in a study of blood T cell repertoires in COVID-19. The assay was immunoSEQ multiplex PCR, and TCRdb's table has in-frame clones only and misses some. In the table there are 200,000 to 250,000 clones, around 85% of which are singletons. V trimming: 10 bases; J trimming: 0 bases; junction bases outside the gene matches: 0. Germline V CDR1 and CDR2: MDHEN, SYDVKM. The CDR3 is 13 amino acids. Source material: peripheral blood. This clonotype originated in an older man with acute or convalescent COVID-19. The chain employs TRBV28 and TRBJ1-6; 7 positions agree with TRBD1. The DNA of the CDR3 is TGTGCCACAGGGGGCTCCTATAATTCACCCCTCCACTTT. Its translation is CATGGSYNSPLHF.